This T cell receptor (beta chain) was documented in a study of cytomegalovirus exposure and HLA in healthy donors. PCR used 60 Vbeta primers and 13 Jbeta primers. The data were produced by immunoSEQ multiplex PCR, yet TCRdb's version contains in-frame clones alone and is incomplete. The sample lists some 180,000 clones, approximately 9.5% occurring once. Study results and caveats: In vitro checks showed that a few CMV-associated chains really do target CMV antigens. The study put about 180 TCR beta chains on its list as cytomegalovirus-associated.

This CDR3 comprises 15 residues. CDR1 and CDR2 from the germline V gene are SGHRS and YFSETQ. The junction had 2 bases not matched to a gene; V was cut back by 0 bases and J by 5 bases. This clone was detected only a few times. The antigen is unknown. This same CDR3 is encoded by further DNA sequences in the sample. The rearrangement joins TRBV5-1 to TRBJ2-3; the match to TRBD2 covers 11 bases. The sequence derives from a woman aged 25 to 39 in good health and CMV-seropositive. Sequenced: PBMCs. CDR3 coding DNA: TGCGCCAGCAGCTTGGGTCTAGCGGGAGGAGATACGCAGTATTTT. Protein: CASSLGLAGGDTQYF.